What follows are 8 T cell receptor beta chains derived from one specimen sequenced in a study of cytomegalovirus exposure and HLA in healthy donors. The PCR used 60 Vbeta and 13 Jbeta primers. Only in-frame clones appear in the TCRdb table, and some are missing; sequencing was by immunoSEQ multiplex PCR. Its table records around 160,000 clones. The material sequenced was PBMCs. These receptors were obtained from a woman in her fifties or sixties in good health and CMV-seronegative.

The V call is TRBV28, the J call TRBJ2-3; D gene unclear. Germline lookup yields CDR1 MDHEN and CDR2 SYDVKM. The CDR3 length is 13 residues. The V and J ends lost 6 bases and 5 bases respectively, with 12 bases between them. CDR3: CASSTLGVDTQYF. The CDR3 region has the DNA TGTGCCAGCAGCACCCTCGGTGTAGATACGCAGTATTTT. Full variable domain (missing parts from reference TRBV28 and TRBJ2-3): DVKVTQSSRYLVKRTGEKVFLECVQDMDHENMFWYRQDPGLGLRLIYFSYDVKMKEKGDIPEGYSVSREKKERFSLILESASTNQTSMYLCASSTLGVDTQYFGPGTRLTVL.

The J gene is TRBJ2-5, the V gene TRBV28, with D possibly being TRBD2 (7 bases). This CDR3 contains 15 residues. CDR1 and CDR2 from the germline V gene are MDHEN and SYDVKM. The V end lost 7 bases, the J end lost 5 bases, and 20 bases lay between the germline ends. The chain's CDR3 is CASTKGGQGGETQYF. In DNA, the CDR3 is TGTGCCAGCACAAAAGGGGGGCAGGGAGGGGAGACCCAGTACTTC.

The chain couples TRBV13 to TRBJ1-4, with a weak D call TRBD1 (5 bases). Germline V gene sequence: CDR1 PRHDT, CDR2 FYEKMQ (reference sequence). The V end lost 0 bases, the J end lost 6 bases, and 14 bases lay between the germline ends. CDR3 length equals 16 residues. The CDR3 region has the DNA TGTGCCAGCAGCTTAGGCCCTGGGGCCCCTGATGAAAAACTGTTTTTT. Translating it yields CASSLGPGAPDEKLFF. The full variable domain, rest sourced from reference TRBV13 and TRBJ1-4, is AAGVIQSPRHLIKEKRETATLKCYPIPRHDTVYWYQQGPGQDPQFLISFYEKMQSDKGSIPDRFSAQQFSDYHSELNMSSLELGDSALYFCASSLGPGAPDEKLFFGSGTQLSVL.

The chain couples TRBV6-1 to TRBJ2-3, with 9 bases that match TRBD2. Losses at the gene ends were 2 bases for V and 0 bases for J; bases not matched to a gene: 3. This CDR3 contains 16 residues. The germline CDR1 and CDR2 sequences are MNHNS and SASEGT. The CDR3 nucleotides read TGTGCCAGCAGTGAACAACTAGCGGGCAGCACAGATACGCAGTATTTT. Protein sequence: CASSEQLAGSTDTQYF.

Worth noting for this clone: One junction end disagrees with the germline gene, perhaps due to a read error. This CDR3 is also generated by other DNA sequences in the sample. The chain links TRBV30 to TRBJ2-4; TRBD2 matches 9 bases. Germline-derived CDR1 and CDR2 are GTSNPN and SVGIG (reference sequence). The CDR3 has 14 residues. The CDR3 DNA sequence: TGCGCCTGGAGTGTGCGGGAGGGCCGAAACATTCAGTACTTC. Translating it yields CAWSVREGRNIQYF.

The gene calls are TRBV5-1 and TRBJ1-3; a weak D match, TRBD1 (5 bases). V was pared by 4 bases and J by 0 bases, with 8 bases between. This CDR3 is 14 amino acids long. Germline CDR1 and CDR2: SGHRS and YFSETQ. This CDR3 is CASSLTVSGNTIYF. As DNA, the CDR3 is TGCGCCAGCAGCCTGACAGTCTCTGGAAACACCATATATTTT.

The gene calls are TRBV7-2 and TRBJ2-1, with 13 nucleotides matching TRBD2. The CDR3 totals 17 residues. With V trimmed by 5 bases and J by 8 bases, 12 bases remained unmatched. CDR1 and CDR2 (germline): SGHTA, FQGNSA. The CDR3 sequence is CASSATLAGGPPDEQFF. As DNA, the CDR3 is TGTGCCAGCAGCGCCACACTAGCGGGAGGGCCCCCTGATGAGCAGTTCTTC.

The V and J genes are TRBV6-1 and TRBJ2-4, with D possibly matching TRBD1 (6 bases). Germline CDR1 and CDR2: MNHNS and SASEGT. The CDR3 extends over 13 amino acids. V lost 4 bases to trimming and J lost 5 bases, with 9 bases between them. The CDR3 is CASSADRENIQYF. CDR3 sequence (DNA): TGTGCCAGCAGTGCGGACAGAGAAAACATTCAGTACTTC.